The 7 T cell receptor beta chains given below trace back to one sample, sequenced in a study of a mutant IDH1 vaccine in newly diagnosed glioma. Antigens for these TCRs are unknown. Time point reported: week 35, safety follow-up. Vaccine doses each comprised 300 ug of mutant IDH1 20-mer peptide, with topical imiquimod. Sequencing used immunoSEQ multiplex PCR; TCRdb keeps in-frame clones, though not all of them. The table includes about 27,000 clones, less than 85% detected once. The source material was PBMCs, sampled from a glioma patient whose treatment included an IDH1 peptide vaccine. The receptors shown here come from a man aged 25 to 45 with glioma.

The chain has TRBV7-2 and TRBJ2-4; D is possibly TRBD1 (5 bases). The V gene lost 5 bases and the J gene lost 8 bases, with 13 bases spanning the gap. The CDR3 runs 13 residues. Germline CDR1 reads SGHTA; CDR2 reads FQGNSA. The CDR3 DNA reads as TGTGCCAGCAGCCTTAAGGGGATAGACATTCAGTACTTC. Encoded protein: CASSLKGIDIQYF.

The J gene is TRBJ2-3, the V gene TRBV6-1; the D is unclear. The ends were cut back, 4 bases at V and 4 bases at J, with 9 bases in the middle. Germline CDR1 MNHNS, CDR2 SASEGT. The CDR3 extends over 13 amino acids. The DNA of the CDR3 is TGTGCCAGCAGTGCCTCTACGGCAGATACGCAGTATTTT. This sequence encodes CASSASTADTQYF.

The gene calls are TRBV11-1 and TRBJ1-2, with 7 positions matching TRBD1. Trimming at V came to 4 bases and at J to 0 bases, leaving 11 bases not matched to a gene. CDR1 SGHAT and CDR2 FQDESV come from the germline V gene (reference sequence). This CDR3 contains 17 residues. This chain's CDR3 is CASSSSTGESSNYGYTF. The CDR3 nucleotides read TGTGCCAGCAGCTCCAGCACAGGGGAGTCGTCTAACTATGGCTACACCTTC.

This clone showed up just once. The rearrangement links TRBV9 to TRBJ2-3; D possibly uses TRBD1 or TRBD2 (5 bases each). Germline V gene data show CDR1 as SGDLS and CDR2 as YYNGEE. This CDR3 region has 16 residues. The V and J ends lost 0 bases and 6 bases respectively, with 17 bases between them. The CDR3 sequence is CASSVGGRYFGDTQYF. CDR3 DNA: TGTGCCAGCAGCGTAGGGGGACGCTACTTCGGGGATACGCAGTATTTT. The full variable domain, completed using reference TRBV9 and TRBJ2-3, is DSGVTQTPKHLITATGQRVTLRCSPRSGDLSVYWYQQSLDQGLQFLIQYYNGEERAKGNILERFSAQQFPDLHSELNLSSLELGDSALYFCASSVGGRYFGDTQYFGPGTRLTVL.

The CDR3 DNA reads TGTGCCTCCAAGAATAGCTCCTATAATTCACCCCTCCACTTT. Translation: CASKNSSYNSPLHF. The J gene is TRBJ1-6, the V gene TRBV19; D ambiguous. The CDR3 contains 14 residues. The germline gives CDR1 LNHDA, CDR2 SQIVND (reference sequence). The V gene lost 11 bases and the J gene lost 0 bases, with 11 bases spanning the gap.

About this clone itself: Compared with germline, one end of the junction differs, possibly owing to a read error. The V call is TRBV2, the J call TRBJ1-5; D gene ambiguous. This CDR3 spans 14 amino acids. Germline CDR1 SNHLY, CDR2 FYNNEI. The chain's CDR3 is CASREDIGNQPQHF. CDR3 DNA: TGTGCCAGCAGAGAAGACATCGGCAATCAGCCCCAGCATTTT.

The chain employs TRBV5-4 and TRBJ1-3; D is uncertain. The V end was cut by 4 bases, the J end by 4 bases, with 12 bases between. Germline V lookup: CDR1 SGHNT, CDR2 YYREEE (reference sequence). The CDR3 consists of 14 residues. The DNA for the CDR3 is TGTGCCAGCAGCGGAGGTCAGTCCGGAAACACCATATATTTT. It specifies CASSGGQSGNTIYF.